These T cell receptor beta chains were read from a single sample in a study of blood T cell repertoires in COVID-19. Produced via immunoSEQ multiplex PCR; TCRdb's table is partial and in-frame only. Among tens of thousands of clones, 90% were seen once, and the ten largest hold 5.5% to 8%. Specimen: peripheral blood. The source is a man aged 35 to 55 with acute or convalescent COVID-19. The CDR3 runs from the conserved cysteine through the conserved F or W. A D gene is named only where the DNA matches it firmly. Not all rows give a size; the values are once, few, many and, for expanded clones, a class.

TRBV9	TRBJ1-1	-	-	CASSVSGMNTEAFF	TGTGCCAGCAGCGTATCGGGAATGAACACTGAAGCTTTCTTT
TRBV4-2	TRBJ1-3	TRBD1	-	CASSPTGTGNTIYF	TGTGCCAGCAGCCCGACAGGGACTGGAAACACCATATATTTT
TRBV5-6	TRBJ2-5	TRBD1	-	CASSRQGRETQYF	TGTGCCAGCAGCCGACAGGGAAGGGAGACCCAGTACTTC
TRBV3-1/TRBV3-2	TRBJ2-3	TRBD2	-	CASSQRGHSGRLTDTQYF	TGTGCCAGCAGCCAGAGGGGTCATAGCGGGAGATTGACAGATACGCAGTATTTT
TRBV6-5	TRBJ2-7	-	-	CASSYQGGALREQYF	TGTGCCAGCAGTTACCAAGGGGGGGCACTAAGGGAGCAGTACTTC
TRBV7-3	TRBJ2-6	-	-	CASSQDREGLSGANVLTF	TGTGCCAGCAGCCAGGACAGGGAGGGCCTCTCTGGGGCCAACGTCCTGACTTTC
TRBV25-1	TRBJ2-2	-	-	CASSAPPGHENTGELFF	TGTGCCAGCAGTGCTCCTCCGGGACACGAGAACACCGGGGAGCTGTTTTTT
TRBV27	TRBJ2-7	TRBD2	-	CASSYLLGGESYEQYF	TGTGCCAGCAGTTACCTCCTGGGGGGGGAGAGCTACGAGCAGTACTTC
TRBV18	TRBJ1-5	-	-	CASSPPGVSNQPQHF	TGTGCCAGCTCACCACCGGGAGTTAGCAATCAGCCCCAGCATTTT
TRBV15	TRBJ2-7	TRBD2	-	CATSRAGGPYEQYF	TGTGCCACCAGCAGGGCGGGAGGGCCATACGAGCAGTACTTC
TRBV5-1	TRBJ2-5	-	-	CASSRDIGGETQYF	TGCGCCAGCAGTCGGGACATAGGAGGAGAGACCCAGTACTTC
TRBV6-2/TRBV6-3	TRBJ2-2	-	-	CASSYSSGYTGELFF	TGTGCCAGCAGTTACTCGTCAGGGTACACCGGGGAGCTGTTTTTT
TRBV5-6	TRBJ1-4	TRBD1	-	CASSFRDRDEKLFF	TGTGCCAGCAGCTTCCGGGACAGGGATGAAAAACTGTTTTTT
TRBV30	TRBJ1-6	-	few	CAWTPGDRSPLHF	TGTGCCTGGACACCGGGGGATCGATCACCCCTCCACTTT
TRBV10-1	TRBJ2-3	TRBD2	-	CASGTSGRPDTQYF	TGCGCCAGTGGGACTAGCGGGAGGCCAGATACGCAGTATTTT
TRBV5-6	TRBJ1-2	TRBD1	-	CASSLGQGPLGYTF	TGTGCCAGCAGCTTGGGACAGGGGCCTCTCGGCTACACCTTC
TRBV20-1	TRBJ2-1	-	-	CSARDPPGQFF	TGCAGTGCTAGAGATCCCCCTGGCCAGTTCTTC
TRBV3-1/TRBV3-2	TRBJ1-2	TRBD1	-	CASSVRGQGSYGYTF	TGTGCCAGCAGCGTACGCGGACAGGGTAGCTATGGCTACACCTTC
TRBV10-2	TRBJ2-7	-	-	CASSPGLSYEQYF	TGCGCCAGCAGCCCGGGACTGAGCTACGAGCAGTACTTC
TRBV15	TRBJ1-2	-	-	CATSRGQEANYGYTF	TGTGCCACCAGCAGAGGACAGGAAGCTAACTATGGCTACACCTTC
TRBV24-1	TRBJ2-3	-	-	CATSDQAGVGTDTQYF	TGTGCCACCAGTGATCAGGCAGGCGTGGGCACAGATACGCAGTATTTT
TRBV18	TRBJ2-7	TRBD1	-	CASSPPGQGVRYEQYF	TGTGCCAGCTCACCACCCGGACAGGGAGTACGGTACGAGCAGTACTTC
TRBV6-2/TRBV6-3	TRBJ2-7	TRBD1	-	CASSSTGGSYEQYF	TGTGCCAGCAGTTCGACAGGGGGCAGTTACGAGCAGTACTTC
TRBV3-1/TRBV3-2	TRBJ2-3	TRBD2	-	CASSQAAGGVPGTDTQYF	TGTGCCAGCAGCCAAGCAGCGGGAGGCGTCCCTGGCACAGATACGCAGTATTTT
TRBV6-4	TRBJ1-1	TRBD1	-	CASRPDRAGNTEAFF	TGTGCCAGCAGGCCGGACAGGGCGGGGAACACTGAAGCTTTCTTT
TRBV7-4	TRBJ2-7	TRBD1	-	CASSLAGQGAPTYEQYF	TGTGCCAGCAGCTTAGCGGGACAGGGGGCGCCGACCTACGAGCAGTACTTC
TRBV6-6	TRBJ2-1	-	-	CASSYPDSSSYNEQFF	TGTGCCAGCAGTTACCCGGACTCAAGCTCCTACAATGAGCAGTTCTTC
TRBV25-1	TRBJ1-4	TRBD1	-	CASSQPRDRGEKLFF	TGTGCCAGCAGTCAGCCTCGGGACAGAGGGGAAAAACTGTTTTTT
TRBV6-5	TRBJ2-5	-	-	CASTGTVQETQYF	TGTGCCAGCACTGGGACTGTACAAGAGACCCAGTACTTC
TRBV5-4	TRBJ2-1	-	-	CASSLRAGNEQFF	TGTGCCAGCAGCCTCCGGGCGGGCAATGAGCAGTTCTTC
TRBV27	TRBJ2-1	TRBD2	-	CASSFAGDYNEQFF	TGTGCCAGCAGTTTCGCGGGGGACTACAATGAGCAGTTCTTC
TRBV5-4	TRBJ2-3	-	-	CASSFPTATGRSADTQYF	TGTGCCAGCAGCTTCCCCACCGCGACAGGGAGGTCCGCAGATACGCAGTATTTT
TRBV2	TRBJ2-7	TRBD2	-	CASTVAGVREQYF	TGTGCCAGCACAGTAGCGGGAGTTCGCGAGCAGTACTTC
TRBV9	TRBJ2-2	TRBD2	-	CASSAGTSNTGELFF	TGTGCCAGCAGCGCCGGGACTAGCAACACCGGGGAGCTGTTTTTT
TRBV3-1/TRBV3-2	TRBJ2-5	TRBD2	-	CASSQDSGSLGEETQYF	TGTGCCAGCAGCCAGGACAGCGGGAGTTTAGGTGAAGAGACCCAGTACTTC
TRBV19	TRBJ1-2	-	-	CASSIEGTNYGYTF	TGTGCCAGTAGTATAGAGGGGACAAACTATGGCTACACCTTC